This T cell receptor beta chain was recorded in a study of blood T cell repertoires in COVID-19. Study information: The origin of the acute and convalescent COVID-19 samples was the United States, Italy and Spain.

As handled by the study authors: Reference gene primer amplification in the assay estimated nucleated cell counts. Method: immunoSEQ multiplex PCR; TCRdb's copy keeps in-frame clones and lacks some. V and J calls and clone size are given by that table; D and trimming were obtained from the DNA. The table includes about 300,000 clones, roughly 89% detected once. V lost 3 bases and J lost 5; bases outside the gene matches: 14. CDR3 length equals 17 residues. Germline V gives CDR1 LGHDT, CDR2 YNNKEL (reference sequence). The specimen sequenced was peripheral blood. The chain uses TRBV3-1 (or the pseudogene TRBV3-2) and TRBJ2-5; TRBD1 aligns across 8 bases. The TCR comes from a woman aged 25 to 39 with COVID-19, enrolled during active disease. The CDR3 nucleotides read TGTGCCAGCAGCCACGTATCTCAGGGGGCGCTCGGGGAGACCCAGTACTTC. Protein product: CASSHVSQGALGETQYF.